What follows are 29 T cell receptor beta chains derived from one specimen sequenced in a study of T cell responses to AZD1222 COVID-19 vaccine. TCRdb's table, derived via immunoSEQ multiplex PCR, lists solely in-frame clones and lacks some. This sample has about 210,000 clones, with roughly 94% found just once. Sequenced material: peripheral blood, taken 28 days after the second dose of the MenACWY control vaccine. Source of these receptors: an adult who received the MenACWY meningococcal vaccine as a control.

For this clone: Other DNA sequences in the same sample also yield this CDR3. The V gene is TRBV15, the J gene TRBJ2-7; perhaps TRBD2 as D (5 bases). The CDR3 sequence is 14 residues long. Between the trimmed V and J ends, which lost 1 base and 0 bases, there was a span of 7 bases. Germline-derived CDR1 and CDR2 are LNHNV and YYDKDF (reference sequence). CDR3 amino acids: CATSRGGSSYEQYF. CDR3 in DNA: TGTGCCACCAGCAGAGGTGGGAGCTCCTACGAGCAGTACTTC.

The chain couples TRBV28 to TRBJ2-3; 8 nucleotides align to TRBD2. The CDR3 spans 16 residues. J was trimmed by 4 bases and V by 3 bases; bases with no gene match: 9. The V gene's germline CDR1 is MDHEN and CDR2 SYDVKM. The CDR3 nucleotides are TGTGCCAGCAGTTTGACCGGGACTAGTAGGTCAGATACGCAGTATTTT. It encodes CASSLTGTSRSDTQYF.

The chain couples TRBV3-1 (or the pseudogene TRBV3-2) to TRBJ2-1, with no clear D. The CDR3 is made up of 12 amino acids. V was pared by 5 bases and J by 6 bases, with 8 bases between. Germline lookup yields CDR1 LGHDT and CDR2 YNNKEL (reference sequence). CDR3 sequence: CASSAVGNEQFF. The CDR3 nucleotides are TGTGCCAGCAGCGCTGTTGGCAATGAGCAGTTCTTC.

V usage is TRBV4-2 and J usage is TRBJ1-2, with D possibly being TRBD1 (5 bases). Germline CDR1 is LGHNA and CDR2 is YNFKEQ. Trimming removed 1 base at V and 4 bases at J, with 16 bases between. This CDR3 has 16 amino acids. The chain's CDR3 is CASSQVGGPGGYGYTF. The CDR3 DNA is TGTGCCAGCAGCCAAGTTGGTGGGCCCGGGGGCTATGGCTACACCTTC.

The chain is built from TRBV27 and TRBJ1-1, with TRBD1 matching 8 bases. The V segment lost 6 bases and the J segment 4 bases; nucleotides outside the gene matches: 16. Germline V gives CDR1 MNHEY, CDR2 SMNVEV (reference sequence). The length of the CDR3 is 17 residues. As DNA, the CDR3 is TGTGCCAGCAGCCCGTTTCCCCCCGACAGGGGCTTCACTGAAGCTTTCTTT. Protein sequence: CASSPFPPDRGFTEAFF.

J is TRBJ2-1 and V is TRBV5-1; no clear D gene. This CDR3 region has 15 residues. V lost 0 bases, J lost 0 bases, and 7 bases lay in between. Germline V CDR1 and CDR2: SGHRS, YFSETQ. For the CDR3, the DNA is TGCGCCAGCAGCTTGGTGGGTAGCTCCTACAATGAGCAGTTCTTC. Translating it yields CASSLVGSSYNEQFF.

The CDR3 nucleotides are TGTGCCAGCAGCCATTGGACTACCCCTAACGGGGAGCTGTTTTTT. Protein product: CASSHWTTPNGELFF. The chain joins TRBV14 to TRBJ2-2; tentative D call: TRBD2 (6 bases). This CDR3 comprises 15 residues. The germline gives CDR1 SGHDN, CDR2 FVKESK. V was clipped by 3 bases and J by 7 bases, with 15 bases between them.

V and J are TRBV27 and TRBJ1-2; a possible D gene is TRBD1 (5 bases). CDR3 length equals 15 residues. Per germline, CDR1 MNHEY and CDR2 SMNVEV (reference sequence). Trimming removed 7 bases from V and 3 bases from J, with 18 bases in between. The CDR3 nucleotides read TGTGCCAGCACTGAAATGGGGGGAAGAGACTATGGCTACACCTTC. Protein sequence: CASTEMGGRDYGYTF.

V usage is TRBV9 and J usage is TRBJ2-1; 8 bases fit TRBD2. Germline CDR1 and CDR2: SGDLS and YYNGEE. The J segment lost 6 bases and the V segment lost 0 bases, leaving 8 bases of the junction unmatched. The CDR3 length is 16 residues. The CDR3 here is CASSVGRPGGLNEQFF. In nucleotides, the CDR3 is TGTGCCAGCAGCGTAGGTAGGCCGGGAGGGCTCAATGAGCAGTTCTTC.

This clone was observed a handful of times. The chain joins TRBV30 to TRBJ1-3; D remains ambiguous. Between the trimmed V and J ends, which lost 3 bases and 0 bases, there was a span of 3 bases. Germline-derived CDR1 and CDR2 are GTSNPN and SVGIG (reference sequence). This CDR3 is built from 12 residues. CDR3 amino acids: CAWSASGNTIYF. The DNA for the CDR3 is TGTGCCTGGAGCGCCTCTGGAAACACCATATATTTT.

This clone was detected once. The rearrangement joins TRBV4-3 to TRBJ2-5, with D unclear. Germline V CDR1 and CDR2: LGHNA, YSLEER. The CDR3 covers 14 residues. V was cut by 2 bases and J by 2 bases, with 9 bases left in between. DNA of the CDR3: TGCGCCAGCAGCCAAAACGGACCTCAAGAGACCCAGTACTTC. This encodes CASSQNGPQETQYF.

V and J are TRBV19 and TRBJ2-5; the match to TRBD2 covers 10 bases. The CDR3 consists of 14 residues. After removal of 3 bases from V and 5 bases from J, the junction contained 3 bases not matched to a gene. The germline gives CDR1 LNHDA, CDR2 SQIVND (reference sequence). The CDR3 loop is CASSMASGSETQYF. CDR3 DNA: TGTGCCAGTAGTATGGCTAGCGGGAGTGAGACCCAGTACTTC.

J is TRBJ1-5 and V is TRBV27; no firm D call. The CDR3 consists of 16 residues. Trimming shortened V by 5 bases and J by 5 bases, and 19 bases separated the two germline ends. Germline values: CDR1 MNHEY, CDR2 SMNVEV (reference sequence). CDR3 coding DNA: TGTGCCAGCAGTCCTATTTCCCCGGTTGGGGATCAGCCCCAGCATTTT. Translation: CASSPISPVGDQPQHF.

The CDR3 region has the DNA TGTGCCAGCAGTCCGCTACAGGGGAACACTGAAGCTTTCTTT. Amino acid sequence: CASSPLQGNTEAFF. V and J are TRBV6-4 and TRBJ1-1, with D possibly TRBD1 on 6 matching bases. The V gene's germline CDR1 is MRHNA and CDR2 SNTAGT. V was pared by 5 bases and J by 1 base, with 11 bases between. This CDR3 contains 14 residues.

The rearrangement uses TRBV30 and TRBJ2-1; D perhaps matches TRBD2 (6 bases). The CDR3 loop spans 13 amino acids. The germline CDR1 and CDR2 sequences are GTSNPN and SVGIG (reference sequence). Trimming stripped 3 bases from V and 9 bases from J, with 15 bases between. The CDR3 sequence: CAWRTGLTGEQFF. The CDR3 region has the DNA TGTGCCTGGAGGACGGGACTTACTGGTGAGCAGTTCTTC.

The V gene is TRBV27, the J gene TRBJ2-3; D is uncertain. Trimming pared 4 bases from V and 1 base from J, leaving 9 bases between. This CDR3 is 14 amino acids long. Germline assignment: CDR1 MNHEY and CDR2 SMNVEV (reference sequence). The CDR3 loop is CASSSVSRTDTQYF. CDR3 DNA: TGTGCCAGCAGTTCGGTTTCCCGCACAGATACGCAGTATTTT.

This clone was found once. The chain joins TRBV7-2 to TRBJ2-2, with TRBD2 identical over 13 bases. Germline values: CDR1 SGHTA, CDR2 FQGNSA. The CDR3 extends over 16 amino acids. V lost 4 bases, J lost 6 bases, and 5 bases stayed unmatched. The CDR3 region is CASSSPGLAGAGELFF. The CDR3 region has the DNA TGTGCCAGCAGCTCCCCCGGACTAGCGGGAGCCGGGGAGCTGTTTTTT.

This chain uses TRBV7-2 with TRBJ2-5, with TRBD2 matching 12 bases. The junction had 6 bases not matched to a gene; V was cut back by 5 bases and J by 5 bases. The CDR3 length is 15 residues. From germline, CDR1 is SGHTA and CDR2 FQGNSA. The CDR3 sequence is CASSLLAGGSETQYF. The CDR3 DNA reads as TGTGCCAGCAGCCTGCTAGCGGGAGGGTCGGAGACCCAGTACTTC.

V gene TRBV24-1 combines with J gene TRBJ2-2, with 7 positions matching TRBD1. CDR1 KGHDR and CDR2 SFDVKD come from the germline V gene. Trimming cost V 2 bases and J 6 bases; bases outside gene matches: 5. The CDR3 runs 15 residues. CDR3 sequence: CATSDYTGVAGELFF. As DNA, the CDR3 is TGTGCCACCAGTGATTATACAGGGGTGGCCGGGGAGCTGTTTTTT.

The chain carries TRBV6-5 and TRBJ1-2; 7 nucleotides align to TRBD1. V was clipped by 6 bases and J by 4 bases; unmatched bases: 5. CDR1 and CDR2 from the germline V gene are MNHEY and SVGAGI. The CDR3 length is 13 residues. The CDR3: CASSSRDSYGYTF. In DNA form, the CDR3 reads TGTGCCAGCAGCAGCCGGGACAGCTATGGCTACACCTTC.

This clone was seen a handful of times. This chain uses TRBV5-1 with TRBJ1-5, with a possible D match to TRBD1 (5 bases). This CDR3 comprises 14 residues. V was cut by 5 bases and J by 3 bases, with 12 bases left in between. The germline gives CDR1 SGHRS, CDR2 YFSETQ. CDR3 amino acids: CASRRDGNNQPQHF. CDR3 bases: TGCGCCAGCAGGAGGGACGGGAACAATCAGCCCCAGCATTTT.

With respect to this clone: The same CDR3 arises from other DNA sequences in this sample as well. The chain recombines TRBV20-1 with TRBJ2-7, with D perhaps matching TRBD2 (6 bases). The CDR3 is 11 amino acids. The V end lost 5 bases, the J end lost 2 bases, and 7 bases lay between the germline ends. The germline V gene encodes CDR1 DFQATT and CDR2 SNEGSKA (reference sequence). The CDR3 sequence is CSARETYEQYF. CDR3 sequence (DNA): TGCAGTGCTCGGGAGACCTACGAGCAGTACTTC.

The rearrangement uses TRBV7-3 and TRBJ2-4; the match to TRBD2 covers 8 bases. After removal of 2 bases from V and 7 bases from J, the junction contained 4 bases not matched to a gene. This CDR3 spans 14 amino acids. Germline assignment: CDR1 SGHTA and CDR2 FQGTGA. CDR3 region: CASSLAGGRNIQYF. The CDR3 DNA reads TGTGCCAGCAGCTTAGCGGGGGGCCGGAACATTCAGTACTTC.

The chain joins TRBV29-1 to TRBJ2-1, with D perhaps matching TRBD2 (6 bases). The CDR3 contains 15 residues. CDR1 is SQVTM, CDR2 ANQGSEA, per germline. Trimming removed 6 bases from V and 2 bases from J, with 17 bases in between. For the CDR3, the DNA is TGCAGCGTGCCTTGGGGCGGGACGACCTACAATGAGCAGTTCTTC. Translated: CSVPWGGTTYNEQFF.

This clone appeared a few times. V is TRBV30 and J is TRBJ2-1; D not certain. Trimming stripped 1 base from V and 2 bases from J, with 0 bases between. Germline CDR1 is GTSNPN and CDR2 is SVGIG (reference sequence). The CDR3 is made up of 11 amino acids. CDR3 protein: CAWSAYNEQFF. DNA for the CDR3: TGTGCCTGGAGTGCCTACAATGAGCAGTTCTTC.

The V call is TRBV3-1 (or the pseudogene TRBV3-2), the J call TRBJ2-2, with 7 nucleotides matching TRBD1. Per germline, CDR1 LGHDT and CDR2 YNNKEL (reference sequence). CDR3 length equals 14 residues. The trim removed 7 bases at V and 6 bases at J, leaving 8 bases unmatched. Here the CDR3 reads CASMPGQAAGELFF. The DNA for the CDR3 is TGTGCCAGCATGCCAGGACAGGCGGCCGGGGAGCTGTTTTTT.

This chain links TRBV28 with TRBJ1-2, with a possible D match to TRBD1 (5 bases). The CDR3 runs 18 residues. V was pared by 4 bases and J by 0 bases, with 21 bases between. CDR1 MDHEN and CDR2 SYDVKM come from the germline V gene. The CDR3 coding sequence is TGTGCCAGCAGTTCGTTAGGACATAGGCAAACCACTAACTATGGCTACACCTTC. This encodes CASSSLGHRQTTNYGYTF.

In nucleotides, the CDR3 is TGCGCCAGCAGTGAGGTAATAGCGGGAGGGCCTCCCTACGAGCAGTACTTC. It is translated as CASSEVIAGGPPYEQYF. V gene TRBV10-1 combines with J gene TRBJ2-7; TRBD2 matches 11 bases. This CDR3 is 17 amino acids long. Germline assignment: CDR1 WNHNN and CDR2 SYGVQD (reference sequence). The junction had 8 bases not matched to a gene; V was cut back by 2 bases and J by 2 bases.

The CDR3 protein is CATSEGTGVYEQYF. CDR3 DNA sequence: TGTGCCACCAGTGAGGGGACAGGGGTCTACGAGCAGTACTTC. The gene calls are TRBV24-1 and TRBJ2-7, with 10 positions matching TRBD1. Germline V gene lookup returns CDR1 KGHDR and CDR2 SFDVKD. J gave up 3 bases and V 4 bases, and 2 bases lay outside the gene matches. This CDR3 comprises 14 residues.